These T cell receptor beta chains were read from a single sample in a study of PD-1 blockade in mismatch repair-deficient tumors. Sequencing used immunoSEQ multiplex PCR; TCRdb keeps in-frame clones, though not all of them. The table lists 100,000 to 150,000 clones, more than 85% of them singletons, with 13% in the top ten. The starting material was peripheral blood, obtained 44 weeks after starting pembrolizumab. The source of these receptors is an adult with mismatch repair-deficient cancer. CDR3s include the opening cysteine and the closing phenylalanine or tryptophan. Fields, in order: V gene, J gene, D gene, clone size, CDR3 protein, CDR3 DNA. D genes are given only for firm matches. A clone size is listed for some rows: how often the clone was seen (once, few, many), or a class if it is expanded.

v_gene: TRBV11-3
j_gene: TRBJ2-7
d_gene: .
abundance: .
CDR3aa: CASSGGAGRDLPYEQYF
CDR3nt: TGTGCCAGCAGCGGGGGGGCAGGACGAGACTTGCCCTACGAGCAGTACTTC

v_gene: TRBV11-3
j_gene: TRBJ2-4
d_gene: .
abundance: once
CDR3aa: CASSPINRDGKNIQYF
CDR3nt: TGTGCCAGCAGCCCAATAAACCGGGACGGCAAAAACATTCAGTACTTC

v_gene: TRBV7-9
j_gene: TRBJ2-7
d_gene: TRBD1
abundance: .
CDR3aa: CASSLATGPTYEQYF
CDR3nt: TGTGCCAGCAGCTTAGCGACAGGGCCAACCTACGAGCAGTACTTC

v_gene: TRBV2
j_gene: TRBJ2-1
d_gene: .
abundance: .
CDR3aa: CASTGHGGNEQFF
CDR3nt: TGTGCCAGCACGGGACATGGGGGCAATGAGCAGTTCTTC

v_gene: TRBV4-3
j_gene: TRBJ2-7
d_gene: .
abundance: .
CDR3aa: CASSRVLGPTYEQYF
CDR3nt: TGCGCCAGCAGCCGAGTCTTGGGGCCGACCTACGAGCAGTACTTC

v_gene: TRBV30
j_gene: TRBJ2-5
d_gene: TRBD2
abundance: .
CDR3aa: CAWSVKSASGAQYF
CDR3nt: TGTGCCTGGAGTGTAAAGTCGGCTAGCGGGGCCCAGTACTTC

v_gene: TRBV6-6
j_gene: TRBJ2-7
d_gene: .
abundance: .
CDR3aa: CASSYGTSYEQYF
CDR3nt: TGTGCCAGCAGTTACGGGACCTCCTACGAGCAGTACTTC

v_gene: TRBV13
j_gene: TRBJ2-1
d_gene: .
abundance: .
CDR3aa: CASSLGAPKDEQFF
CDR3nt: TGTGCCAGCAGCTTAGGGGCCCCCAAGGATGAGCAGTTCTTC

v_gene: TRBV28
j_gene: TRBJ2-5
d_gene: .
abundance: .
CDR3aa: CASSLTADQETQYF
CDR3nt: TGTGCCAGCAGTTTAACGGCAGATCAAGAGACCCAGTACTTC

v_gene: TRBV21-1
j_gene: TRBJ2-4
d_gene: .
abundance: .
CDR3aa: CASSKGGVGAKNIQYF
CDR3nt: TGTGCCAGCAGCAAAGGGGGGGTGGGAGCCAAAAACATTCAGTACTTC

v_gene: TRBV9
j_gene: TRBJ2-5
d_gene: .
abundance: .
CDR3aa: CASSVVASFQETQYF
CDR3nt: TGTGCCAGCAGCGTAGTCGCAAGCTTCCAAGAGACCCAGTACTTC

v_gene: TRBV29-1
j_gene: TRBJ1-1
d_gene: TRBD1
abundance: .
CDR3aa: CSVVTGGVRNTEAFF
CDR3nt: TGCAGCGTTGTGACAGGGGGCGTTAGGAACACTGAAGCTTTCTTT

v_gene: TRBV14
j_gene: TRBJ2-3
d_gene: .
abundance: .
CDR3aa: CASSQEAQGQDTQYF
CDR3nt: TGTGCCAGCAGCCAAGAGGCCCAGGGGCAAGATACGCAGTATTTT

v_gene: TRBV30
j_gene: TRBJ2-3
d_gene: .
abundance: .
CDR3aa: CAWSVRGSRTDTQYF
CDR3nt: TGTGCCTGGAGTGTACGGGGGAGCCGCACAGATACGCAGTATTTT